What follows are 29 T cell receptor beta chains derived from one specimen sequenced in a study of T cells in Graves' hyperthyroidism and ophthalmopathy. Authors of the study amplified TCR beta CDR3 regions from RNA transcripts. The HTBI primer set served for first-round RT-PCR of the TCR CDR3. TCRdb processed the multiplex PCR reads anew with MiXCR; each CDR3 protein has one entry. Of under 650,000 distinct CDR3 sequences listed, 15% to 20% were seen once; the top ten hold about 3.8%. Sequencing was done on a sample of blood. The receptors come from a woman in her twenties or thirties with Graves' hyperthyroidism.

This clonotype was observed many times. The chain recombines TRBV6-1 with TRBJ1-5; D not resolved. The CDR3 runs 14 residues. From germline, CDR1 is MNHNS and CDR2 SASEGT. V lost 6 bases, J lost 0 bases, and 9 bases lay in between. CDR3 residues: CASRPGFSNQPQHF. The CDR3 nucleotides read TGTGCCAGCAGACCCGGATTTAGCAATCAGCCCCAGCATTTT.

This chain connects TRBV20-1 to TRBJ1-3; 9 bases are shared with TRBD1. CDR1 and CDR2 (germline): DFQATT, SNEGSKA (reference sequence). The CDR3 has 14 amino acids. J was trimmed by 4 bases and V by 6 bases; bases with no gene match: 7. The CDR3 here is CSAKQGALGNTIYF. CDR3 nucleotide sequence: TGCAGTGCGAAACAGGGGGCGCTCGGAAACACCATATATTTT.

This clonotype was seen only a few times. The rearrangement links TRBV6-5 to TRBJ1-2; D perhaps matches TRBD1 (6 bases). The V gene's germline CDR1 is MNHEY and CDR2 SVGAGI. Trimming stripped 2 bases from V and 4 bases from J, with 11 bases between. The CDR3 is 14 residues long. CDR3 sequence: CASSYRGGGYGYTF. In DNA form, the CDR3 reads TGTGCCAGCAGTTACCGAGGAGGGGGCTATGGCTACACCTTC.

This clonotype was detected ten times or more. The V call is TRBV3-1, the J call TRBJ1-1; 11 bases line up with TRBD1. Germline loops: CDR1 LGHDT, CDR2 YNNKEL (reference sequence). Trimming cost V 4 bases and J 5 bases; bases outside gene matches: 3. The CDR3 sequence is 14 residues long. CDR3 coding DNA: TGTGCCAGCAGCCCGGGGACAGGGGGGACTGAAGCTTTCTTT. Protein: CASSPGTGGTEAFF.

The V gene is TRBV30, the J gene TRBJ1-4; a weak D match, TRBD1 (6 bases). The V end lost 4 bases, the J end lost 0 bases, and 9 bases lay between the germline ends. The V gene's germline CDR1 is GTSNPN and CDR2 SVGIG (reference sequence). The CDR3 totals 14 residues. The CDR3 DNA sequence: TGTGCCTGGACCCGGACAGCAACTAATGAAAAACTGTTTTTT. This gives the protein CAWTRTATNEKLFF.

This clonotype was seen repeatedly, ten times or more. The gene calls are TRBV28 and TRBJ2-1, with a possible D match to TRBD2 (6 bases). Germline values: CDR1 MDHEN, CDR2 SYDVKM. V lost 6 bases and J lost 4, with 19 bases in between. The CDR3 has 16 residues. This chain's CDR3 is CASSLRGLFLYNEQFF. The CDR3 nucleotides read TGTGCCAGCAGCCTGAGGGGACTGTTCCTTTACAATGAGCAGTTCTTC.

A few counts support this clonotype. V is TRBV28 and J is TRBJ2-1; 14 bases fit TRBD2. The CDR3 has 16 residues. Germline trimming cut 5 bases from V and 8 bases from J; bases unmatched to any gene: 8. Germline V gives CDR1 MDHEN, CDR2 SYDVKM. The CDR3 here is CASSPRLAGGPDEQFF. CDR3 sequence (DNA): TGTGCCAGCAGTCCCCGACTAGCGGGAGGGCCCGATGAGCAGTTCTTC.

This clonotype was observed at least ten times. This sequence joins TRBV6-1 and TRBJ2-3; D is unclear. Germline V gives CDR1 MNHNS, CDR2 SASEGT. Deletions cut 5 bases from V and 5 bases from J, with 5 bases between. This CDR3 is built from 11 residues. CDR3 protein: CASSWGDTQYF. The CDR3 coding sequence is TGTGCCAGCAGTTGGGGAGATACGCAGTATTTT.

This clonotype was observed a handful of times. The chain joins TRBV7-9 to TRBJ2-3; 7 bases are shared with TRBD1. The CDR3 consists of 14 residues. The germline gives CDR1 SEHNR, CDR2 FQNEAQ (reference sequence). V dropped 3 bases and J dropped 5; count of bases not matched to a gene: 5. DNA for the CDR3: TGTGCCAGCAGCTTCTCTACAGGGGAAGATACGCAGTATTTT. Amino acid sequence: CASSFSTGEDTQYF.

This clonotype has a count of ten or more. V is TRBV2 and J is TRBJ1-1; D is ambiguous. Trimming left V 6 bases short and J 4 bases short, with 6 bases between. Germline values: CDR1 SNHLY, CDR2 FYNNEI. The CDR3 covers 11 residues. CDR3 sequence reads: CASRGFTEAFF. The CDR3, as DNA: TGTGCCAGCAGGGGATTCACTGAAGCTTTCTTT.

The chain carries TRBV29-1 and TRBJ2-5; D is tentatively TRBD1 or TRBD2 (5 bases each). This CDR3 contains 13 residues. The germline V gene encodes CDR1 SQVTM and CDR2 ANQGSEA. Trimming pared 5 bases from V and 3 bases from J, leaving 13 bases between. This CDR3 is CSVKGLGEETQYF. The CDR3 nucleotides read TGCAGCGTTAAAGGTTTGGGGGAAGAGACCCAGTACTTC.

This clonotype was found many times. The V gene is TRBV5-1, the J gene TRBJ1-1; D is unresolved. Germline CDR1 is SGHRS and CDR2 is YFSETQ. Trimming pared 6 bases from V and 1 base from J, leaving 22 bases between. This CDR3 has 17 amino acids. CDR3 amino acids: CASTTVFRRVGNTEAFF. In DNA, the CDR3 is TGCGCCAGCACCACGGTCTTTCGGAGGGTCGGGAACACTGAAGCTTTCTTT.

The rearrangement uses TRBV12-5 and TRBJ2-1, with TRBD2 matching 10 bases. The germline V gene encodes CDR1 LGHNT and CDR2 FRNRAP. This CDR3 has 16 amino acids. V dropped 2 bases and J dropped 2; count of bases not matched to a gene: 3. CDR3 bases: TGTGCTAGTGGTTTGTCTCTAGCGGGGGCCTACAATGAGCAGTTCTTC. Encoded protein: CASGLSLAGAYNEQFF.

The chain uses TRBV10-3 and TRBJ1-2; D unclear. Deletions cut 8 bases from V and 4 bases from J, with 14 bases between. CDR1 and CDR2 (germline): ENHRY, SYGVKD. The CDR3 sequence is 13 residues long. CDR3 sequence (DNA): TGTGCCATCGCTTTGAATCCCTCCTATGGCTACACCTTC. This sequence encodes CAIALNPSYGYTF.

The V gene is TRBV11-2, the J gene TRBJ1-3; D is unclear. The CDR3 covers 12 residues. Trimming removed 3 bases at V and 4 bases at J, with 4 bases between. Germline V gene data show CDR1 as SGHAT and CDR2 as FQNNGV. CDR3 sequence reads: CASSFEGNTIYF. Written as DNA, the CDR3 is TGTGCCAGCAGCTTTGAAGGAAACACCATATATTTT.

The table lists this clonotype with a few counts. CDR3 sequence: CASSLNRVDTIYF. CDR3 bases: TGTGCCAGCAGCTTGAACAGAGTAGACACCATATATTTT. The J gene is TRBJ1-3, the V gene TRBV5-6, with D unclear. The CDR3 has 13 amino acids. V was cut by 1 base and J by 8 bases, with 10 bases left in between. Germline values: CDR1 SGHDT, CDR2 YYEEEE.

This clonotype has a handful of counts. The chain carries TRBV24-1 and TRBJ2-1, with D unresolved. Per the germline V gene, CDR1 is KGHDR and CDR2 is SFDVKD. This CDR3 has 16 amino acids. Trimming pared 1 base from V and 0 bases from J, leaving 9 bases between. The chain's CDR3 is CATSDFTVSSYNEQFF. The CDR3 DNA reads as TGTGCCACCAGTGATTTTACGGTAAGCTCCTACAATGAGCAGTTCTTC.

This clonotype came up many times. The V call is TRBV27, the J call TRBJ2-1; TRBD1 matches at 7 bases. Germline V gene sequence: CDR1 MNHEY, CDR2 SMNVEV (reference sequence). The J segment lost 6 bases and the V segment lost 6 bases, leaving 8 bases of the junction unmatched. CDR3 length: 14 amino acids. CDR3 coding DNA: TGTGCCAGCAGCCGCGACAGGGCCGCCAATGAGCAGTTCTTC. This encodes CASSRDRAANEQFF.

This clonotype was picked up a small number of times. The rearrangement links TRBV19 to TRBJ1-1; possible D gene TRBD1, 5 bases. Trimming stripped 3 bases from V and 4 bases from J, with 9 bases between. The germline CDR1 and CDR2 sequences are LNHDA and SQIVND (reference sequence). This CDR3 has 13 amino acids. The CDR3 region has the DNA TGTGCCAGTAGTATGGATAGGGGCACTGAAGCTTTCTTT. Its protein is CASSMDRGTEAFF.

This clonotype has a count of ten or more. The chain combines TRBV6-1 with TRBJ2-5; tentatively, D is TRBD1 (5 bases). Per the germline V gene, CDR1 is MNHNS and CDR2 is SASEGT. The CDR3 has 13 amino acids. V gave up 7 bases and J gave up 4 bases, with 13 bases separating them. For the CDR3, the DNA is TGTGCCAGCACCACGGACACGGGAGAGACCCAGTACTTC. It specifies CASTTDTGETQYF.

In this sample, this clonotype turned up many times. The chain employs TRBV7-9 and TRBJ2-5, with D unclear. The V and J ends lost 1 base and 1 base respectively, with 7 bases between them. The CDR3 extends over 14 amino acids. From germline, CDR1 is SEHNR and CDR2 FQNEAQ (reference sequence). The CDR3 DNA follows: TGTGCCAGCAGCTTAGTTTCCGGCCAAGAGACCCAGTACTTC. It encodes CASSLVSGQETQYF.

The chain employs TRBV5-6 and TRBJ2-3, with TRBD2 matching 10 bases. Trimming cost V 3 bases and J 7 bases; bases outside gene matches: 8. The CDR3 extends over 15 amino acids. Per germline, CDR1 SGHDT and CDR2 YYEEEE. As DNA, the CDR3 is TGTGCCAGCAGCTGGCTAGCGGGAGAGGGAAATACGCAGTATTTT. This translates into CASSWLAGEGNTQYF. The whole variable domain, filled in from reference TRBV5-6 and TRBJ2-3, reads DAGVTQSPTHLIKTRGQQVTLRCSPKSGHDTVSWYQQALGQGPQFIFQYYEEEERQRGNFPDRFSGHQFPNYSSELNVNALLLGDSALYLCASSWLAGEGNTQYFGPGTRLTVL.

This clonotype was recorded at least ten times. The rearrangement uses TRBV6-1 and TRBJ1-1; TRBD1 agrees at 10 bases. V was pared by 5 bases and J by 4 bases, with 7 bases of the junction left unmatched. This CDR3 comprises 15 residues. Germline V gene lookup returns CDR1 MNHNS and CDR2 SASEGT. Written as DNA, the CDR3 is TGTGCCAGCAGTTTAGACAGGGGGCTGAGCACTGAAGCTTTCTTT. It codes for CASSLDRGLSTEAFF.

The sample holds many counts of this clonotype. The chain is built from TRBV6-1 and TRBJ1-4; D gene ambiguous. Looked up from germline, CDR1 is MNHNS and CDR2 is SASEGT. Trimming took off 2 bases at V and 3 bases at J, with 10 bases between the two ends. The CDR3 has 15 amino acids. The CDR3 loop reads CASSEWGRANEKLFF. As DNA, the CDR3 is TGTGCCAGCAGTGAATGGGGAAGGGCTAATGAAAAACTGTTTTTT.

The sample holds a few counts of this clonotype. The gene calls are TRBV24-1 and TRBJ2-3; D is uncertain. Germline values: CDR1 KGHDR, CDR2 SFDVKD. V was pared by 2 bases and J by 0 bases, with 14 bases between. The CDR3 contains 17 residues. The CDR3 DNA is TGTGCCACCAGTGATTCCCGACGGCCTGGTAGCACAGATACGCAGTATTTT. Amino acids: CATSDSRRPGSTDTQYF.

This clonotype came up many times. V is TRBV30 and J is TRBJ2-7, with D hard to call. Germline values: CDR1 GTSNPN, CDR2 SVGIG (reference sequence). V was cut by 2 bases and J by 3 bases, with 5 bases left in between. CDR3 length: 11 amino acids. The CDR3 nucleotides are TGTGCCTGGAGTCTGCGCTACGAGCAGTACTTC. Its translation is CAWSLRYEQYF. The full variable domain, in which reference TRBV30 and TRBJ2-7 provide the parts outside the CDR3, is SQTIHQWPATLVQPVGSPLSLECTVEGTSNPNLYWYRQAAGRGLQLLFYSVGIGQISSEVPQNLSASRPQDRQFILSSKKLLLSDSGFYLCAWSLRYEQYFGPGTRLTVT.

In this sample, this clonotype turned up many times. The chain employs TRBV5-1 and TRBJ2-1, with D possibly matching TRBD1 (5 bases). V was clipped by 4 bases and J by 7 bases, with 18 bases between them. The CDR3 runs 15 residues. Germline CDR1 SGHRS, CDR2 YFSETQ. The CDR3 spells CASSARPDRGNEQFF. Written as DNA, the CDR3 is TGCGCCAGCAGCGCCCGTCCTGACAGAGGAAATGAGCAGTTCTTC.

At least ten counts were recorded for this clonotype. The chain uses TRBV7-8 and TRBJ2-3; D is unresolved. V shed 5 bases and J shed 0 bases, with 12 bases lying between them. Per germline, CDR1 SGHVS and CDR2 FQNEAQ. There are 15 residues in the CDR3. In DNA, the CDR3 is TGTGCCAGCAGCAAAGACCCGGATAGCACAGATACGCAGTATTTT. It encodes CASSKDPDSTDTQYF.

This clonotype turned up a few times. J is TRBJ2-6 and V is TRBV20-1, with D tentatively TRBD1 (7 bases). Trimming cost V 4 bases and J 0 bases, with 19 bases left between them. The CDR3 extends over 18 amino acids. CDR1 and CDR2 from the germline V gene are DFQATT and SNEGSKA (reference sequence). CDR3 sequence: CSAKGGGQVLSGANVLTF. Here the CDR3 DNA reads TGCAGTGCTAAGGGAGGTGGACAGGTGCTCTCTGGGGCCAACGTCCTGACTTTC.